This TCR beta chain emerged from a study of T cell changes during pregnancy in multiple sclerosis. TCRdb keeps only in-frame clones here, not all; method: immunoSEQ multiplex PCR. Here the sample spans roughly 79,000 clones, just over 90% being singletons. Germline V gene sequence: CDR1 SGDLS, CDR2 YYNGEE. V was shortened by 0 bases and J by 0 bases, with 7 bases between the two germline ends. CDR3 length equals 15 residues. The rearrangement uses TRBV9 and TRBJ1-3; D unresolved. The clonotype comes from a female donor in good health, enrolled as a control in a pregnancy study. The source material was peripheral blood, sampled in the second trimester of pregnancy. This chain's CDR3 is CASSVGSSSGNTIYF. For the CDR3, the DNA is TGTGCCAGCAGCGTAGGGAGTAGCTCTGGAAACACCATATATTTT.